This is a list of T cell receptor beta chains from one sample in a study of early T cells in non-severe SARS-CoV-2 infection. Each CDR3 protein is one row after TCRdb ran MiXCR on the 5' RACE reads. The sample consists of 35,000 to 45,000 distinct CDR3 sequences, about 6.5% of them appearing once. Sequenced material: whole blood, taken at baseline. The receptors derive from an adult who was a healthcare worker with PCR-confirmed SARS-CoV-2 infection or an uninfected control (not recorded which). CDR3s include the opening cysteine and the closing phenylalanine or tryptophan. D genes are given only for firm matches. Clone size is given for some rows only: seen once, a few or many times, or a class if the clone is expanded.

size | J | V | D | CDR3 | DNA
few | TRBJ2-7 | TRBV12-3/TRBV12-4 | NA | CASQASGSFQGEQYF | TGTGCCAGCCAAGCATCAGGGTCCTTCCAGGGCGAGCAGTACTTC
many | TRBJ2-7 | TRBV6-6 | TRBD2 | CASSYSRAGVYEQYF | TGTGCCAGCAGTTACTCGAGAGCGGGGGTGTACGAGCAGTACTTC
few | TRBJ2-7 | TRBV20-1 | TRBD1 | CSARESQGALGEQYF | TGCAGTGCTAGAGAATCGCAGGGGGCCCTTGGGGAGCAGTACTTC
NA | TRBJ1-1 | TRBV10-1 | NA | CASRGERNTEAFF | TGCGCCAGCAGAGGAGAGAGGAACACTGAAGCTTTCTTT
NA | TRBJ2-2 | TRBV6-5 | TRBD2 | CASSRGGATGELFF | TGTGCCAGCAGCCGCGGGGGGGCTACCGGGGAGCTGTTTTTT
many | TRBJ1-2 | TRBV6-6 | NA | CASSYREVLGNGYTF | TGTGCCAGCAGTTACCGGGAGGTCTTAGGCAATGGCTACACCTTC
NA | TRBJ1-2 | TRBV11-2 | NA | CASSLRGYGYTF | TGTGCCAGCAGCTTACGCGGCTATGGCTACACCTTC
NA | TRBJ1-1 | TRBV7-6 | NA | CASSLGSFMNTEAFF | TGTGCCAGCAGCTTGGGCAGCTTTATGAACACTGAAGCTTTCTTT
NA | TRBJ2-3 | TRBV30 | TRBD2 | CAWSVLAGLTDTQYF | TGTGCCTGGAGTGTACTAGCGGGGCTCACAGATACGCAGTATTTT
many | TRBJ1-2 | TRBV7-8 | NA | CASSSQRDYGYTF | TGTGCCAGCAGCAGCCAAAGAGACTATGGCTACACCTTC
NA | TRBJ1-1 | TRBV20-1 | TRBD1 | CSAHGTGLTEAFF | TGCAGTGCCCACGGGACAGGGCTGACTGAAGCTTTCTTT
few | TRBJ1-6 | TRBV12-3/TRBV12-4 | TRBD1 | CASSWRGQTNSTLHF | TGTGCCAGCAGTTGGCGGGGACAGACAAATTCAACCCTCCACTTT
NA | TRBJ2-7 | TRBV27 | TRBD1 | CASSLSRRGGNAYEQYF | TGTGCCAGCAGTTTATCGAGGCGAGGGGGCAACGCGTACGAGCAGTACTTC
many | TRBJ2-5 | TRBV4-3 | NA | CASSSQAGETQYF | TGCGCCAGCAGCTCACAGGCGGGGGAGACCCAGTACTTC
NA | TRBJ2-1 | TRBV7-9 | NA | CASSGTGLWEQFF | TGTGCCAGCAGCGGCACAGGGCTGTGGGAGCAGTTCTTC
many | TRBJ2-7 | TRBV30 | NA | CAWAGLTYEQYF | TGTGCCTGGGCGGGCCTGACCTACGAGCAGTACTTC